This is a list of T cell receptor beta chains from one sample in a study of blood T cell repertoires in COVID-19. The repertoire was sequenced with immunoSEQ multiplex PCR; TCRdb's copy has only in-frame clones and lacks some. The sample has about 57,000 clones, 70% to 80% seen once; the top ten hold more than 3%. The sequencing sample was made of peripheral blood. These receptors all stem from a man between 60 and 75 years old with acute or convalescent COVID-19. The CDR3 runs from the conserved cysteine through the conserved F or W. The D gene is left open where the match is weak. Some rows mark clone size as missing; the rest say once, few, many or name a class of expanded clone.

size	V	J	D	CDR3	DNA
NA	TRBV7-3	TRBJ2-1	TRBD1	CASATSGTGMNEQFF	TGTGCCAGCGCAACGTCCGGGACAGGGATGAATGAGCAGTTCTTC
NA	TRBV2	TRBJ2-3	TRBD2	CASSEGLAGDTQYF	TGTGCCAGCAGTGAGGGACTAGCGGGTGATACGCAGTATTTT
once	TRBV7-2	TRBJ2-7	NA	CASSIGGNEQYF	TGTGCCAGCAGCATCGGGGGTAACGAGCAGTACTTC
NA	TRBV9	TRBJ1-2	NA	CASSRGDYGYTF	TGTGCCAGCAGTCGGGGGGACTATGGCTACACCTTC
once	TRBV20-1	TRBJ1-2	TRBD1	CSAGGQGGYTF	TGCAGTGCTGGGGGACAGGGAGGCTACACCTTC
NA	TRBV14	TRBJ2-1	NA	CASSQDLGRGVYNEQFF	TGTGCCAGCAGCCAAGATCTCGGCAGGGGGGTATACAATGAGCAGTTCTTC
NA	TRBV4-3	TRBJ1-2	NA	CASSQDYGLGGIGGKDGYTF	TGCGCCAGCAGCCAAGATTATGGACTAGGTGGGATCGGGGGGAAGGATGGCTACACCTTC
NA	TRBV5-4	TRBJ2-2	TRBD2	CASSRVSGSHAGELFF	TGTGCCAGCAGCCGAGTTAGCGGGAGCCATGCCGGGGAGCTGTTTTTT
NA	TRBV7-2	TRBJ2-1	TRBD1	CASSAGTGGVNEQFF	TGTGCCAGCAGCGCAGGGACAGGGGGCGTCAATGAGCAGTTCTTC
NA	TRBV27	TRBJ2-7	TRBD1	CASSSSWTGAGEQYF	TGTGCCAGCAGTTCCTCCTGGACAGGGGCTGGAGAGCAGTACTTC
NA	TRBV6-5	TRBJ2-7	NA	CASRRVWEQYF	TGTGCCAGCCGGCGGGTTTGGGAGCAGTACTTC
once	TRBV6-5	TRBJ2-7	NA	CASSYLGTPGYEQYF	TGTGCCAGCAGTTACTTGGGGACTCCAGGCTACGAGCAGTACTTC
NA	TRBV7-8	TRBJ1-4	TRBD1	CASSQGARDEKLFF	TGTGCCAGCAGCCAGGGGGCAAGGGATGAAAAACTGTTTTTT
once	TRBV27	TRBJ2-1	NA	CASSLSAGNGEQFF	TGTGCCAGCAGTTTATCCGCCGGGAATGGTGAGCAGTTCTTC
NA	TRBV6-6	TRBJ2-7	TRBD1	CASSYPTGVEQYF	TGTGCCAGCAGTTACCCGACAGGGGTCGAGCAGTACTTC
once	TRBV6-2/TRBV6-3	TRBJ1-1	NA	CASSPGAFSTEAFF	TGTGCCAGCAGTCCAGGGGCGTTTTCGACTGAAGCTTTCTTT
few	TRBV7-3	TRBJ2-7	NA	CASSPHGGRLYEQYF	TGTGCCAGCAGCCCCCACGGAGGGAGGCTCTACGAGCAGTACTTC
NA	TRBV6-4	TRBJ2-1	NA	CASSDSSRGPEQFF	TGTGCCAGCAGTGACTCGAGCCGAGGGCCCGAGCAGTTCTTC
once	TRBV7-8	TRBJ2-1	TRBD2	CASSRLADNEQFF	TGTGCCAGCAGCCGACTAGCGGACAATGAGCAGTTCTTC
NA	TRBV28	TRBJ1-3	NA	CASSLFSGSSGNTIYF	TGTGCCAGCAGTTTATTTTCGGGGTCCTCTGGAAACACCATATATTTT
NA	TRBV18	TRBJ1-2	NA	CASSSGIYYGYTF	TGTGCCAGCTCATCAGGGATCTACTATGGCTACACCTTC
NA	TRBV4-2	TRBJ1-2	TRBD1	CASSQPGQRVDGYTF	TGTGCCAGCAGCCAACCGGGACAGAGGGTTGATGGCTACACCTTC
NA	TRBV4-1	TRBJ2-7	NA	CASSLDRKDEQYF	TGCGCCAGCAGCCTCGACAGGAAGGACGAGCAGTACTTC
NA	TRBV27	TRBJ2-1	TRBD2	CASTSGSYNEQFF	TGTGCCAGCACTAGCGGGAGTTACAATGAGCAGTTCTTC
NA	TRBV9	TRBJ2-2	TRBD2	CASSVEGGDVTGELFF	TGTGCCAGCAGCGTAGAGGGAGGGGATGTCACCGGGGAGCTGTTTTTT
NA	TRBV25-1	TRBJ1-4	TRBD1	CASSARPGTGNEKLFF	TGTGCCAGCAGTGCGCGCCCCGGGACAGGAAATGAAAAACTGTTTTTT
NA	TRBV7-2	TRBJ2-1	TRBD2	CASSPFSGRALNEQFF	TGTGCCAGCAGCCCCTTTAGCGGGAGGGCCCTCAATGAGCAGTTCTTC
NA	TRBV27	TRBJ2-2	NA	CASSFYPGPDTGELFF	TGTGCCAGCAGTTTTTACCCAGGGCCAGACACCGGGGAGCTGTTTTTT
NA	TRBV7-9	TRBJ2-1	TRBD2	CASSLFAAGTSGYDEQFF	TGTGCCAGCAGCTTGTTCGCGGCCGGGACTAGCGGTTATGATGAGCAGTTCTTC
NA	TRBV4-2	TRBJ2-3	TRBD2	CASSQDELAGGDTQYF	TGTGCCAGCAGCCAAGATGAGCTAGCGGGAGGCGATACGCAGTATTTT
NA	TRBV6-1	TRBJ1-4	TRBD1	CASSEWRDRALEKLFF	TGTGCCAGCAGTGAATGGCGGGACAGGGCTCTCGAAAAACTGTTTTTT
NA	TRBV29-1	TRBJ2-1	NA	CSVKVGFADSYNEQFF	TGCAGCGTAAAAGTCGGGTTTGCGGATTCCTACAATGAGCAGTTCTTC
NA	TRBV28	TRBJ2-4	TRBD1	CATKQGNIQYF	TGTGCCACCAAACAGGGGAACATTCAGTACTTC
NA	TRBV28	TRBJ2-1	TRBD2	CASSSVEAGGRNEQFF	TGTGCCAGCAGCTCCGTGGAGGCGGGAGGAAGGAATGAGCAGTTCTTC
few	TRBV5-4	TRBJ2-7	TRBD1	CASSFVTGVSWYEQYF	TGTGCCAGCAGCTTTGTCACAGGGGTCTCTTGGTACGAGCAGTACTTC
NA	TRBV7-6	TRBJ2-2	TRBD1	CASRDRVANTGELFF	TGTGCCAGCAGGGACAGGGTCGCGAACACCGGGGAGCTGTTTTTT